In this sample, the clone carrying this T cell receptor beta chain turned up many times. Its antigen is not identified. This CDR3 is built from 15 residues. The V gene lost 0 bases and the J gene lost 4 bases, with 8 bases spanning the gap. CDR1 and CDR2 from the germline V gene are SGHRS and YFSETQ. The record originates from a study of identical twins. Study-level points and caveats: Beta out-of-frame sequences displayed a weaker excess of sharing between twins. Abundant beta clonotypes from cord blood had fewer insertions, unlike memory repertoires, which showed none. Partly confounded zero-insertion analyses could result from invariant MAIT and iNKT cells.

A single record per CDR3 protein comes from TCRdb applying MiXCR to the 5' RACE reads. The sample includes approximately 600,000 distinct CDR3 sequences, about 7% seen only once; the top ten take 1.6%. Separately, the same data were catalogued under a study of yellow fever vaccine responses in identical twins.

The sequence came from a woman aged 18-29 years in good health. Sequences were obtained from PBMCs. J is TRBJ1-6 and V is TRBV5-1; D gene ambiguous. CDR3 nucleotides: TGCGCCAGCAGCTTGGTCGGGGAATATAATTCACCCCTCCACTTT. Protein sequence: CASSLVGEYNSPLHF.